This TCR beta chain was identified in a study of T-cell memory formation after mild COVID-19. Study overall: Largely, the TCR clusters proved donor specific. Study-level findings and limits: Later expanders leaned CD4+, whereas clones that contracted between day 15 and 85 were balanced CD4/CD8. SARS-CoV-2 specificity of second-wave clones peaking day 37 was unconfirmed.

This clonotype was recorded a few times. The antigen is undetermined. V was clipped by 5 bases and J by 6 bases, with 20 bases between them. This CDR3 is 16 amino acids long. TCRdb called the 5' RACE reads again in MiXCR, with one record for every CDR3 protein. The sample records hundreds of thousands of distinct CDR3 sequences, around 27% being singletons. Sequenced: PBMCs or a T cell subset sorted from them (not recorded which). The chain is built from TRBV12-3 or TRBV12-4 and TRBJ2-4; possibly TRBD2 for D (6 bases). The source of this sequence is an adult woman who had mild COVID-19 (a few samples of this study predate the infection). Cell type and time point are not known. This CDR3 is CASSPRKSGEGNIQYF. The CDR3, as DNA: TGTGCCAGCAGTCCTCGAAAGTCGGGGGAAGGAAACATTCAGTACTTC.